Sequencing of this T cell receptor beta chain was carried out in a study of beta chain features in type 1 diabetes. At the level of the study: Under 110,000,000 sorted cells were examined across all samples.

This clone has only a few counts. Its cognate antigen is unknown. One junction end disagrees with the germline gene, perhaps due to a read error. The isolated RNA, all of it, was reverse transcribed, so expressed TCRB transcripts were what got sequenced. Sequenced by immunoSEQ multiplex PCR; TCRdb stores in-frame clones only, minus some. The sample lists approximately 360,000 clones, roughly 12% occurring once. The CDR3 contains 15 residues. Germline lookup yields CDR1 LGHNA and CDR2 YSLEER. Study results and caveats: Moderate yet significant TCRB CDR3 shortening was seen in Type 1 diabetes patients in all four CD4+ subsets.

This TCR derives from a woman aged 18-35 years with type 1 diabetes. This chain links TRBV4-3 with TRBJ2-7; 11 nucleotides match TRBD2. The sequencing input was naive CD4+ T cells from blood. CDR3 in amino acids: CASASLAGGTYGQYF. CDR3 DNA sequence: TGCGCCAGCGCCTCCCTAGCGGGGGGAACCTACGGGCAGTACTTC.